The rows below give T cell receptor beta chains drawn from one sample of a study of early T cells in non-severe SARS-CoV-2 infection. TCRdb fed the 5' RACE reads into MiXCR, producing one record per CDR3 protein. Among 65,000 to 85,000 distinct CDR3 sequences listed, around 16% were seen once. Material for sequencing was whole blood. These receptors were obtained from an adult who was a healthcare worker with PCR-confirmed SARS-CoV-2 infection or an uninfected control (not recorded which). The CDR3 runs from the conserved cysteine through the conserved F or W. Each record gives: J gene, clone size, D gene, V gene, CDR3 DNA, CDR3 protein. A D gene is named only where the DNA matches it firmly. Only some rows state a clone size, as once, few, many or a class for expanded clones.

J: TRBJ2-3
size: many
D: NA
V: TRBV4-1
DNA: TGCGCCAGCAGCCAAGATCAATCGCCGGCTTTTGCGGGGGCGGACACAGATACGCAGTATTTT
CDR3: CASSQDQSPAFAGADTDTQYF

J: TRBJ1-2
size: NA
D: NA
V: TRBV7-9
DNA: TGTGCCAGCAGCTTAGCGCGCGGGGGAGGAGGCTATGGCTACACCTTC
CDR3: CASSLARGGGGYGYTF

J: TRBJ2-2
size: NA
D: NA
V: TRBV7-3
DNA: TGTGCCAGCAGCTTAAATCACGGGGCCGCGAACACCGGGGAGCTGTTTTTT
CDR3: CASSLNHGAANTGELFF

J: TRBJ2-5
size: few
D: NA
V: TRBV12-3/TRBV12-4
DNA: TGTGCCAGCAGTTCGTGGCAGTACCAAGAGACCCAGTACTTC
CDR3: CASSSWQYQETQYF

J: TRBJ2-7
size: few
D: TRBD1
V: TRBV7-9
DNA: TGTGCCAGCAGCACCGAGGGGACAGCAGAGTTCTACGAGCAGTACTTC
CDR3: CASSTEGTAEFYEQYF

J: TRBJ1-5
size: NA
D: NA
V: TRBV20-1
DNA: TGCAGTGCTAGACGAGATGGGGGTCAGCCCCAGCATTTT
CDR3: CSARRDGGQPQHF

J: TRBJ1-1
size: NA
D: NA
V: TRBV6-2/TRBV6-3
DNA: TGTGCCAGCAGCCCGAGTAATAGACCCTTAAACACTGAAGCTTTCTTT
CDR3: CASSPSNRPLNTEAFF

J: TRBJ1-1
size: NA
D: NA
V: TRBV28
DNA: TGTGCCAGCACCGAGTTCTGGGCCGAGGGTAACACTGAAGCTTTCTTT
CDR3: CASTEFWAEGNTEAFF

J: TRBJ1-6
size: NA
D: NA
V: TRBV6-6
DNA: TGTGCCAGCAGTTACGAAGTTGGTTCACCCCTCCACTTT
CDR3: CASSYEVGSPLHF

J: TRBJ1-5
size: few
D: NA
V: TRBV20-1
DNA: TGCAGTGCTAGACTCGGGACGGGCAATCAGCCCCAGCATTTT
CDR3: CSARLGTGNQPQHF

J: TRBJ2-5
size: NA
D: TRBD1
V: TRBV7-9
DNA: TGTGCCAGCAATTCCGCCGGGACAGGGGAGACCCAGTACTTC
CDR3: CASNSAGTGETQYF

J: TRBJ1-2
size: many
D: NA
V: TRBV18
DNA: TGTGCCAGCTCACCAGACAGCTATGGCTACACCTTC
CDR3: CASSPDSYGYTF

J: TRBJ2-5
size: few
D: TRBD2
V: TRBV3-1
DNA: TGTGCCAGCAGCCAAGGGGCCAGCGGGAGTAGGAAGACCCAGTACTTC
CDR3: CASSQGASGSRKTQYF

J: TRBJ2-3
size: NA
D: TRBD2
V: TRBV29-1
DNA: TGCAGCGTTGACAGCGGGGGGACCACAGATACGCAGTATTTT
CDR3: CSVDSGGTTDTQYF

J: TRBJ2-1
size: many
D: NA
V: TRBV14
DNA: TGTGCCAGCAGCCAAGAGGAGGCGGGATCATCCCCAATATATGAGCAGTTCTTC
CDR3: CASSQEEAGSSPIYEQFF